Listed below are T cell receptor beta chains from one sample, sequenced in a study of T cell changes during pregnancy in multiple sclerosis. Generated by immunoSEQ multiplex PCR, the TCRdb table keeps only in-frame clones and is missing some. The sample carries about 100,000 clones, over 80% recorded once. The source material was peripheral blood, sampled after pregnancy. The receptors derive from a female donor with multiple sclerosis, enrolled in a pregnancy study. Each CDR3 is given with its conserved first and last residue. Each record gives: D gene, clone size, J gene, V gene, CDR3 protein, CDR3 DNA. A D gene is named only where the DNA matches it firmly. Some rows mark clone size as missing; the rest say once, few, many or name a class of expanded clone.

TRBD1,few,TRBJ1-6,TRBV25-1,CASSKGQDNSPLHF,TGTGCCAGCAGCAAGGGACAGGATAATTCACCCCTCCACTTT
-,-,TRBJ2-2,TRBV6-5,CASTPQTNTGELFF,TGTGCCAGCACCCCTCAGACGAACACCGGGGAGCTGTTTTTT
TRBD1,-,TRBJ1-2,TRBV15,CATSREGQGSYGYTF,TGTGCCACCAGCAGAGAAGGACAGGGAAGCTATGGCTACACCTTC
TRBD2,-,TRBJ2-3,TRBV11-2,CASSLVAAGGQYF,TGTGCCAGCAGCTTAGTAGCGGCGGGAGGGCAGTATTTT
TRBD2,-,TRBJ2-3,TRBV5-4,CASSLRTSGTDTQYF,TGTGCCAGCAGTTTAAGGACTAGCGGCACAGATACGCAGTATTTT
TRBD1,-,TRBJ2-3,TRBV7-2,CASSSGQITDTQYF,TGTGCCAGCAGCTCGGGACAGATCACAGATACGCAGTATTTT
TRBD2,-,TRBJ2-1,TRBV9,CASSVVGTSGRNEQFF,TGTGCCAGCAGCGTAGTCGGGACTAGCGGGAGAAATGAGCAGTTCTTC
TRBD2,-,TRBJ2-5,TRBV5-4,CASNRAGVQETQYF,TGTGCCAGCAATAGAGCGGGAGTCCAAGAGACCCAGTACTTC
TRBD2,-,TRBJ2-1,TRBV6-5,CASRMTSGTYNEQFF,TGTGCCAGCAGGATGACTAGCGGGACCTACAATGAGCAGTTCTTC
TRBD1,few,TRBJ2-7,TRBV2,CASRYEGQGDYEQYF,TGTGCCAGCAGGTACGAAGGCCAGGGGGATTACGAGCAGTACTTC
-,-,TRBJ2-5,TRBV25-1,CASRRDQETQYF,TGTGCCAGCAGGCGTGACCAAGAGACCCAGTACTTC
-,-,TRBJ2-2,TRBV9,CASTAVGGVVNTGELFF,TGTGCCAGCACCGCCGTCGGTGGAGTAGTAAACACCGGGGAGCTGTTTTTT
TRBD1,-,TRBJ1-1,TRBV9,CASSAGQGGTEAFF,TGTGCCAGCAGCGCCGGACAGGGCGGCACTGAAGCTTTCTTT
-,-,TRBJ2-7,TRBV7-9,CASSLEGGPQYF,TGTGCCAGCAGCTTAGAAGGAGGGCCCCAGTACTTC
-,-,TRBJ1-1,TRBV9,CASSVFDRLMNTEAFF,TGTGCCAGCAGCGTGTTCGACAGGCTGATGAACACTGAAGCTTTCTTT
TRBD1,-,TRBJ1-2,TRBV6-5,CASSEQGTNNYGYTF,TGTGCCAGCAGCGAACAGGGGACCAATAACTATGGCTACACCTTC
TRBD2,-,TRBJ2-7,TRBV4-2,CASSQEPSGSYEQYF,TGTGCCAGCAGCCAAGAGCCTAGCGGTTCCTACGAGCAGTACTTC
TRBD2,-,TRBJ2-1,TRBV19,CASSSTSGMISYNEQFF,TGTGCCAGTAGTAGCACTAGCGGGATGATCTCCTACAATGAGCAGTTCTTC
-,-,TRBJ2-3,TRBV7-9,CASTLLERELADTQYF,TGTGCCAGCACCCTATTAGAACGGGAGCTGGCAGATACGCAGTATTTT